These 9 T cell receptor beta chains originate from one sample sequenced in a study of shared clonotypes between healthy human individuals. Here immunoSEQ multiplex PCR was the method, and the copy in TCRdb shows in-frame clones only, minus some. The sample lists more than 200,000 clones; approximately 65% were seen once. Sequencing was done on a sample of memory CD4+ T cells sorted from blood. Subset given: CD45RA-negative fraction. These receptors all stem from a man aged 25-40 years in good health.

The chain combines TRBV5-4 with TRBJ2-1; maybe TRBD2 (6 bases). Germline CDR1 and CDR2: SGHNT and YYREEE (reference sequence). This CDR3 has 15 residues. V shed 4 bases and J shed 8 bases, with 19 bases lying between them. Here the CDR3 reads CASSAGRPGGDEQFF. The CDR3 DNA follows: TGTGCCAGCAGCGCGGGGAGGCCTGGAGGCGATGAGCAGTTCTTC.

This clone occurred many times. CDR3 protein: CASSPNGAWETQYF. The DNA for the CDR3 is TGCGCCAGCAGCCCTAATGGGGCCTGGGAGACCCAGTACTTC. The gene calls are TRBV5-1 and TRBJ2-5, with D perhaps TRBD1 (5 bases). V was clipped by 4 bases and J by 5 bases, with 15 bases between them. Germline values: CDR1 SGHRS, CDR2 YFSETQ. This CDR3 region has 14 residues.

J is TRBJ1-2 and V is TRBV6-6; D is uncertain. With 1 base removed from V and 2 bases from J, the gap between germline ends came to 11 bases. The germline V gene encodes CDR1 MNHNY and CDR2 SVGAGI (reference sequence). The CDR3 has 15 amino acids. This chain's CDR3 is CASSYFGGRNYGYTF. The CDR3 bases are TGTGCCAGCAGTTACTTCGGTGGCAGGAACTATGGCTACACCTTC.

V usage is TRBV16 and J usage is TRBJ2-1; the D is unclear. Deletions cut 1 base from V and 8 bases from J, with 3 bases between. This CDR3 region has 11 residues. The germline V gene encodes CDR1 KGHSY and CDR2 FQNENV. The CDR3 region has the DNA TGTGCCAGCAGCCAATACTATGAGCAGTTCTTC. It translates to CASSQYYEQFF.

On this clone itself: This CDR3 is also generated by other DNA sequences in the sample. V and J are TRBV5-1 and TRBJ2-5; D gene uncertain. The length of the CDR3 is 12 residues. V gave up 4 bases and J gave up 2 bases, with 6 bases separating them. CDR1 and CDR2 (germline): SGHRS, YFSETQ. The DNA of the CDR3 is TGCGCCAGCAGCCTGTCTCAAGAGACCCAGTACTTC. This encodes CASSLSQETQYF.

The chain recombines TRBV5-6 with TRBJ2-7; no reliable D call. Between the trimmed V and J ends, which lost 3 bases and 2 bases, there was a span of 12 bases. Germline values: CDR1 SGHDT, CDR2 YYEEEE. This CDR3 has 14 amino acids. Written as DNA, the CDR3 is TGTGCCAGCAGCTCGGTGTCGGCCCCCTACGAGCAGTACTTC. Translating it yields CASSSVSAPYEQYF. Looking up the rest from reference TRBV5-6 and TRBJ2-7 gives the full variable domain: DAGVTQSPTHLIKTRGQQVTLRCSPKSGHDTVSWYQQALGQGPQFIFQYYEEEERQRGNFPDRFSGHQFPNYSSELNVNALLLGDSALYLCASSSVSAPYEQYFGPGTRLTVT.

The chain uses TRBV6-4 and TRBJ2-7, with D tentatively TRBD2 (6 bases). The germline V gene encodes CDR1 MRHNA and CDR2 SNTAGT. The CDR3 length is 15 residues. The V gene lost 3 bases and the J gene lost 3 bases, with 15 bases spanning the gap. Written as DNA, the CDR3 is TGTGCCAGCAGTGATAGACTAGTGCGGTTCTACGAGCAGTACTTC. Protein sequence: CASSDRLVRFYEQYF.

V is TRBV7-2 and J is TRBJ2-6; no reliable D call. Germline CDR1 is SGHTA and CDR2 is FQGNSA. The CDR3 is made up of 14 amino acids. The V gene lost 7 bases and the J gene lost 3 bases, with 10 bases spanning the gap. The CDR3 region is CASTERGGANVLTF. Written as DNA, the CDR3 is TGTGCCAGCACAGAGCGTGGTGGGGCCAACGTCCTGACTTTC. Complete variable domain (other parts from reference TRBV7-2 and TRBJ2-6): GAGVSQSPSNKVTEKGKDVELRCDPISGHTALYWYRQSLGQGLEFLIYFQGNSAPDKSGLPSDRFSAERTGGSVSTLTIQRTQQEDSAVYLCASTERGGANVLTFGAGSRLTVL.

This chain uses TRBV7-9 with TRBJ1-5; 8 nucleotides match TRBD1. The germline gives CDR1 SEHNR, CDR2 FQNEAQ (reference sequence). The CDR3 loop spans 17 amino acids. V lost 1 base and J lost 2; bases outside the gene matches: 7. The CDR3 is CASSLVRPGGGNQPQHF. The CDR3 DNA follows: TGTGCCAGCAGCTTAGTTCGTCCAGGGGGCGGCAATCAGCCCCAGCATTTT.